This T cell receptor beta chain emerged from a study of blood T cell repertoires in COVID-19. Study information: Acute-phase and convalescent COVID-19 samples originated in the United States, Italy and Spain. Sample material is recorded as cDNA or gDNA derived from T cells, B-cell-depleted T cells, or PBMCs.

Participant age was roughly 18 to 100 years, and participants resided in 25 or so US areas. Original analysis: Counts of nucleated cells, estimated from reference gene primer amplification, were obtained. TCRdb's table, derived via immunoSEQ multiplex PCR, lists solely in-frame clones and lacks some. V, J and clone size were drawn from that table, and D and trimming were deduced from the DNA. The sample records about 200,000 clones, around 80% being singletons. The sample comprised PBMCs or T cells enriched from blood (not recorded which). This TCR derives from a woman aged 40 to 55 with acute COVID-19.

The CDR3 DNA is TGTGCCAGTAGTTCGGGACAATATGGCTACACCTTC. As protein: CASSSGQYGYTF. The chain couples TRBV19 to TRBJ1-2; a possible D gene is TRBD1 (6 bases). The germline V gene encodes CDR1 LNHDA and CDR2 SQIVND (reference sequence). Trimming pared 5 bases from V and 5 bases from J, leaving 9 bases between. This CDR3 is 12 amino acids long.